The clone carrying this T cell receptor (beta chain) has more than one count but fewer than ten. Its antigen remains unknown. The length of the CDR3 is 16 residues. V dropped 4 bases and J dropped 3 bases, with 16 bases sitting between them. Germline-derived CDR1 and CDR2 are SGHNT and YYREEE (reference sequence). General study points: Tumor Tregs overlapped most with tumor, then blood, naive CD4+ cells.

Cells sorted as Tregs were CD4+, CD25+ and CD127-/low. Semi-nested PCR with Nested Universal Primer A followed constant-region reverse priming of full-length variable regions. TCRdb re-called the 5' RACE reads with MiXCR, one entry per CDR3 protein. The repertoire consists of approximately 60,000 distinct CDR3 sequences, with about 25% occurring once and the leading ten covering roughly 2.3%. The sample was tumor-infiltrating Tregs sorted from the breast tumor. This chain links TRBV5-4 with TRBJ1-4; a weak D match, TRBD1 (5 bases). The sequence came from a female donor with breast cancer. The CDR3 sequence is CASSMRTGQANEKLFF. The CDR3 DNA follows: TGTGCCAGCAGCATGCGGACGGGGCAGGCTAATGAAAAACTGTTTTTT.